The entry that follows covers one T cell receptor beta chain sequence. Its antigen is not identified. A multiplex PCR was run with 60 Vbeta primers and 13 Jbeta primers. TCRdb's copy holds only in-frame clones and misses some; the assay was immunoSEQ multiplex PCR. The sample carries 150,000 or so clones, over 65% recorded once. CDR3 length equals 16 residues. V lost 4 bases and J lost 3, with 14 bases in between. CDR1 is SGHDT and CDR2 is YYEEEE in the germline V gene. The entry originates in a study of cytomegalovirus exposure and HLA in healthy donors. Study-level background: Earlier, about 179 million T cells were analyzed, and some 120 million unique TCR beta sequences were found among them. Study-wide results and limits: The study listed roughly 160 cytomegalovirus-associated TCR beta chains. In a later analysis, the majority of CMV-associated beta chains seemingly showed HLA restriction.

The sequence was obtained from a woman aged 40 to 50 in good health and CMV-seronegative. The chain combines TRBV5-6 with TRBJ1-6, with D unclear. Sequencing was carried out using PBMCs. The DNA for the CDR3 is TGTGCCAGCAGCCTTGCAGGAGGAGGCTATAATTCACCCCTCCACTTT. The encoded protein is CASSLAGGGYNSPLHF.